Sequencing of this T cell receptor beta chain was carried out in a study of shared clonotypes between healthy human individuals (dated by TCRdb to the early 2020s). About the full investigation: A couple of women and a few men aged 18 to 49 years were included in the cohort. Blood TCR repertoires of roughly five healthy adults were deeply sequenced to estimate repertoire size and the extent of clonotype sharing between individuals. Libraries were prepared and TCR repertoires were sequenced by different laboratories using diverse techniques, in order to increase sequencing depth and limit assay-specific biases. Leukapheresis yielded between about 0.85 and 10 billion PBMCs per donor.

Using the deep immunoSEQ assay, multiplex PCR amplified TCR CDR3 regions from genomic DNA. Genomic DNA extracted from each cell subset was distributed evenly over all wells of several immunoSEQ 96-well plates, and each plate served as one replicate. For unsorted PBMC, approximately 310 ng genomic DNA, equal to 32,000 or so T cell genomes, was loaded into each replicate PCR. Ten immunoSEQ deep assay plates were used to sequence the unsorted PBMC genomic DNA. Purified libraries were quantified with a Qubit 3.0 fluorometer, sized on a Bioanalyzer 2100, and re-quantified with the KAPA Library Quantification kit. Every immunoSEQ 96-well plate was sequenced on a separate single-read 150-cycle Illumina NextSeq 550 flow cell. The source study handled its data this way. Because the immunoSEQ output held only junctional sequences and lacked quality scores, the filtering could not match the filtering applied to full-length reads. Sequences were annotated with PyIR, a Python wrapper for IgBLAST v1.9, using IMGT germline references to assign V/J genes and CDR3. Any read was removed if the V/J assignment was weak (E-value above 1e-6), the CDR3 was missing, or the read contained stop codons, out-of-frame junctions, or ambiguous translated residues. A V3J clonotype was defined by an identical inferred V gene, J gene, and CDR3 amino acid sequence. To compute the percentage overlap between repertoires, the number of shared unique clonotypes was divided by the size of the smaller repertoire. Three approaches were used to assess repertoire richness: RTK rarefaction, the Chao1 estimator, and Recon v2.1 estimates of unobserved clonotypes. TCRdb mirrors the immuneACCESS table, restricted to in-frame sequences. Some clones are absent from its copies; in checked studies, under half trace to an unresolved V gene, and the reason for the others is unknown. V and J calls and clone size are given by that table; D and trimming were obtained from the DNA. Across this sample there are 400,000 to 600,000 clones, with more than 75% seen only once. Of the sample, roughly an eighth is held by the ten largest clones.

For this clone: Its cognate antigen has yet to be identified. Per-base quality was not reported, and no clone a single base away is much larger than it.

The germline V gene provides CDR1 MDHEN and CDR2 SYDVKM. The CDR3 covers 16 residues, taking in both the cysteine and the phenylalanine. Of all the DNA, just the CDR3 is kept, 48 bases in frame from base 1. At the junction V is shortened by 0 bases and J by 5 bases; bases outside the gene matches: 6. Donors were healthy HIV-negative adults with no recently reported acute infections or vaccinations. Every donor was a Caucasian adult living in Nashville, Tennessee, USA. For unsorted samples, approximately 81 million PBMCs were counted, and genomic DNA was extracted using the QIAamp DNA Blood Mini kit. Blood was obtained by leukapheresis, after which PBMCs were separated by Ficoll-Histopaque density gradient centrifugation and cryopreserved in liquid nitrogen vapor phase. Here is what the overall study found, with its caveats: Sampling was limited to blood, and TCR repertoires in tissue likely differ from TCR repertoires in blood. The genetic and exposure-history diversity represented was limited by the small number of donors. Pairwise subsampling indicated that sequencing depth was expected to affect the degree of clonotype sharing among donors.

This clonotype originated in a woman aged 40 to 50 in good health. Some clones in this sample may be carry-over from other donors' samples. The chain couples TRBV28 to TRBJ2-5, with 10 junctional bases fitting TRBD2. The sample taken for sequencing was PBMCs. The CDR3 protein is CASSLWTSGSGETQYF. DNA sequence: TGTGCCAGCAGTTTATGGACTAGCGGGTCAGGGGAGACCCAGTACTTC. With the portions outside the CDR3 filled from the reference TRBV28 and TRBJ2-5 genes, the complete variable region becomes DVKVTQSSRYLVKRTGEKVFLECVQDMDHENMFWYRQDPGLGLRLIYFSYDVKMKEKGDIPEGYSVSREKKERFSLILESASTNQTSMYLCASSLWTSGSGETQYFGPGTRLLVL.